These 14 T cell receptor beta chains came from one sample sequenced in a study of graft-versus-host responses after intestinal transplantation. Their recognized antigens are unknown. Libraries were prepared by immunoSEQ multiplex PCR; TCRdb keeps only in-frame clonotypes and omits some of them. Counted here are some 120,000 clones, around 90% occurring once; the ten biggest clones make up around 0.16%. The sequenced sample was unstimulated CD4+ T cells sorted from spleen or lymph node cells, obtained before intestinal transplant. The receptor source for this set is a human donor who received an intestinal transplant.

The chain uses TRBV15 and TRBJ2-3; tentative D call: TRBD1 (7 bases). The V end lost 3 bases, the J end lost 5 bases, and 12 bases lay between the germline ends. Germline V lookup: CDR1 LNHNV, CDR2 YYDKDF (reference sequence). There are 14 residues in the CDR3. In DNA form, the CDR3 reads TGTGCCACCAGCAGGGATCAGGGGGGAGATACGCAGTATTTT. Translated, it gives CATSRDQGGDTQYF.

V gene TRBV6-1 combines with J gene TRBJ2-1; 8 positions match TRBD2. Trimming cost V 8 bases and J 3 bases; bases outside gene matches: 9. The CDR3 loop spans 15 amino acids. CDR1 and CDR2 from the germline V gene are MNHNS and SASEGT. The CDR3 sequence: CASSGGGPDYNEQFF. CDR3 DNA sequence: TGTGCCAGCTCGGGAGGGGGGCCGGACTACAATGAGCAGTTCTTC.

For the CDR3, the DNA is TGTGCCAGCAGTCCACAGGGTTATCAGCCCCAGCATTTT. Protein: CASSPQGYQPQHF. This chain connects TRBV2 to TRBJ1-5; perhaps TRBD1 as D (6 bases). V was pared by 5 bases and J by 5 bases, with 10 bases between. There are 13 residues in the CDR3. Germline V gene data show CDR1 as SNHLY and CDR2 as FYNNEI.

This clone was recorded only once. The CDR3 region is CASKGGRVEETQYF. DNA of the CDR3: TGCGCCAGCAAGGGGGGCAGGGTAGAAGAGACCCAGTACTTC. J is TRBJ2-5 and V is TRBV5-1, with D perhaps being TRBD1 or TRBD2 (6 bases each). The CDR3 has 14 residues. V shed 6 bases and J shed 3 bases, with 15 bases lying between them. Germline CDR1 SGHRS, CDR2 YFSETQ. The complete variable domain, with remaining parts taken from reference TRBV5-1 and TRBJ2-5, reads KAGVTQTPRYLIKTRGQQVTLSCSPISGHRSVSWYQQTPGQGLQFLFEYFSETQRNKGNFPGRFSGRQFSNSRSEMNVSTLELGDSALYLCASKGGRVEETQYFGPGTRLLVL.

This clone was observed once. J is TRBJ1-5 and V is TRBV7-9; D not certain. CDR1 is SEHNR, CDR2 FQNEAQ, per germline (reference sequence). The CDR3 is made up of 15 amino acids. The germline V and J ends were trimmed by 3 bases and 3 bases, with 12 bases remaining between them. The DNA of the CDR3 is TGTGCCAGCAGCTTCCGCGTTATTAACAATCAGCCCCAGCATTTT. This encodes CASSFRVINNQPQHF.

The chain recombines TRBV5-1 with TRBJ1-6, with D tentatively TRBD1 (5 bases). This CDR3 is 17 amino acids long. Germline CDR1 SGHRS, CDR2 YFSETQ. Trimming pared 0 bases from V and 6 bases from J, leaving 16 bases between. CDR3: CASSLDRPELANSPLHF. The CDR3 DNA is TGCGCCAGCAGCTTGGACAGGCCGGAGCTCGCTAATTCACCCCTCCACTTT. Drawing the rest from reference TRBV5-1 and TRBJ1-6, the complete variable domain is KAGVTQTPRYLIKTRGQQVTLSCSPISGHRSVSWYQQTPGQGLQFLFEYFSETQRNKGNFPGRFSGRQFSNSRSEMNVSTLELGDSALYLCASSLDRPELANSPLHFGNGTRLTVT.

The chain uses TRBV6-1 and TRBJ1-1, with D hard to call. Deletions cut 3 bases from V and 0 bases from J, with 20 bases between. Germline CDR1 MNHNS, CDR2 SASEGT. This CDR3 spans 18 amino acids. The CDR3 loop is CASSDFMRGVHMNTEAFF. CDR3 DNA sequence: TGTGCCAGCAGTGATTTTATGCGGGGAGTCCATATGAACACTGAAGCTTTCTTT.

The sample holds one count of this clone. The chain carries TRBV4-2 and TRBJ1-4, with no clear D. The ends were cut back, 0 bases at V and 4 bases at J, with 9 bases in the middle. The CDR3 runs 15 residues. Germline assignment: CDR1 LGHNA and CDR2 YNFKEQ. DNA for the CDR3: TGTGCCAGCAGCCAAGAGGTGGCCGTTAATGAAAAACTGTTTTTT. Translation: CASSQEVAVNEKLFF.

This clone showed up just once. The chain employs TRBV10-1 and TRBJ2-5; TRBD1 might be the D (6 bases). Trimming removed 3 bases from V and 2 bases from J, with 7 bases in between. The CDR3 consists of 13 residues. The germline V gene has CDR1 WNHNN and CDR2 SYGVQD (reference sequence). CDR3: CASSDGQQETQYF. The DNA of the CDR3 is TGCGCCAGCAGTGACGGACAGCAAGAGACCCAGTACTTC.

This chain uses TRBV5-1 with TRBJ2-7, with TRBD1 matching over 7 bases. This CDR3 spans 12 amino acids. The J segment lost 7 bases and the V segment lost 0 bases, leaving 1 base of the junction unmatched. Germline assignment: CDR1 SGHRS and CDR2 YFSETQ. The CDR3 sequence: CASSLDRGEQYF. For the CDR3, the DNA is TGCGCCAGCAGCTTGGACAGGGGAGAGCAGTACTTC.

This sequence joins TRBV5-1 and TRBJ2-6; 8 positions agree with TRBD1. V lost 7 bases to trimming and J lost 2 bases; unmatched junction nucleotides: 5. This CDR3 contains 15 residues. The germline CDR1 and CDR2 sequences are SGHRS and YFSETQ. The CDR3 protein is CASRWTGTGANVLTF. The CDR3 region has the DNA TGCGCCAGCCGATGGACAGGGACTGGGGCCAACGTCCTGACTTTC.

The gene calls are TRBV6-5 and TRBJ1-2; a weak D match, TRBD1 (6 bases). The V end was cut by 0 bases, the J end by 4 bases, with 9 bases between. Germline loops: CDR1 MNHEY, CDR2 SVGAGI. This CDR3 has 14 residues. The CDR3 sequence is CASSYSTRGYGYTF. The DNA for the CDR3 is TGTGCCAGCAGTTACTCGACCAGGGGCTATGGCTACACCTTC.

The chain couples TRBV9 to TRBJ2-5; D possibly corresponds to TRBD1 (5 bases). This CDR3 comprises 17 residues. CDR1 SGDLS and CDR2 YYNGEE come from the germline V gene. Trimming shortened V by 4 bases and J by 1 base, and 20 bases separated the two germline ends. The CDR3 is CASSPFEGGQFQETQYF. The CDR3 bases are TGTGCCAGCAGCCCCTTCGAAGGTGGACAATTCCAAGAGACCCAGTACTTC.

This clone was seen once. The gene calls are TRBV9 and TRBJ2-7, with D hard to call. The CDR3 extends over 13 amino acids. Germline V CDR1 and CDR2: SGDLS, YYNGEE. The V end was cut by 0 bases, the J end by 1 base, with 5 bases between. The CDR3 loop is CASSVGVSYEQYF. The CDR3 nucleotides read TGTGCCAGCAGCGTAGGAGTTTCCTACGAGCAGTACTTC.